The T cell receptor (beta chain) under discussion was sequenced for a study of T cells after yellow fever vaccination. This clonotype was found many times. Its target is not known. The CDR3 is made up of 14 amino acids. With V trimmed by 5 bases and J by 6 bases, 8 bases remained unmatched. Germline CDR1 reads SEHNR; CDR2 reads FQNEAQ (reference sequence). UMIs and a universal primer site were added when TCR cDNA was made by 5'RACE template switching. TCRdb recomputed calls from the 5' RACE reads with MiXCR, one row per CDR3 protein. The data show 120,000 or so distinct CDR3 sequences, 8.9% seen once. Study observations and caveats: There was a small share of clonotypes that showed up in both the CD4 and CD8 compartments. The secondary T-cell response peaked on day 5, not day 15, but was weaker.

The V call is TRBV7-9, the J call TRBJ1-1; 8 positions agree with TRBD1. This TCR was sampled from a man between 18 and 35 years old who received the YFV17D yellow fever vaccine. This specimen was CD8+ T cells sorted from PBMCs, taken on the day of the yellow fever booster vaccination. Written as DNA, the CDR3 is TGTGCCAGCAGCCCACCGACAGGGGCGGCTGAAGCTTTCTTT. Amino acids: CASSPPTGAAEAFF.